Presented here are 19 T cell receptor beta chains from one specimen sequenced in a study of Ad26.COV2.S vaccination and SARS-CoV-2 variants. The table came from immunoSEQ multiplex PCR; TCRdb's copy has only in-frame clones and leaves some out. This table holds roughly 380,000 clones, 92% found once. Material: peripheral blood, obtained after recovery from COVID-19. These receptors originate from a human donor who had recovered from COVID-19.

CDR3 region: CASSEGGVYNEQFF. The DNA of the CDR3 is TGCGCCAGCAGTGAAGGGGGGGTGTACAATGAGCAGTTCTTC. The chain joins TRBV10-1 to TRBJ2-1; possible D gene TRBD2, 7 bases. The CDR3 extends over 14 amino acids. Trimming shortened V by 3 bases and J by 4 bases, and 10 bases separated the two germline ends. Per the germline V gene, CDR1 is WNHNN and CDR2 is SYGVQD (reference sequence).

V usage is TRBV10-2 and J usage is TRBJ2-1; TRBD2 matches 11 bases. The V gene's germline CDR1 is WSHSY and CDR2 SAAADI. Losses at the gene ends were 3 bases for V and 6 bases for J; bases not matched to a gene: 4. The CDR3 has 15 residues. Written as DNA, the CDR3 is TGCGCCAGCAGTGATAGCGGGGGGGCTCGCAATGAGCAGTTCTTC. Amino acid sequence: CASSDSGGARNEQFF.

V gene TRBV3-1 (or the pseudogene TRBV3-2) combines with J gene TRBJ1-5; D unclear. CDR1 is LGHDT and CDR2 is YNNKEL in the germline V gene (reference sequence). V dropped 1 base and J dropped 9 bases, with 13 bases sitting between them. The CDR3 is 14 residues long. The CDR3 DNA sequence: TGTGCCAGCAGCCAAGGGCCCCACTTTGGGCCCCAGCATTTT. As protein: CASSQGPHFGPQHF.

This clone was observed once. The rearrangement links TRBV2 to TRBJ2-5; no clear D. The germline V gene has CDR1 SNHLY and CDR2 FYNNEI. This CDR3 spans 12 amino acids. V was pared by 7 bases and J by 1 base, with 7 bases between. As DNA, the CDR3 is TGTGCCAGCACCCCAGGCCAAGAGACCCAGTACTTC. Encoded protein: CASTPGQETQYF.

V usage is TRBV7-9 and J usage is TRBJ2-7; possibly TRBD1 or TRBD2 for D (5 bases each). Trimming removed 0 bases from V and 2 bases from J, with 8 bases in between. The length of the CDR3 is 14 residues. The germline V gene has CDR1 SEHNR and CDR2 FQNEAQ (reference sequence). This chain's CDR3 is CASSLAMGAYEQYF. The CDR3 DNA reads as TGTGCCAGCAGCTTAGCCATGGGGGCCTACGAGCAGTACTTC. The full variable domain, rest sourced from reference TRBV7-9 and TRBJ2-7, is DTGVSQNPRHKITKRGQNVTFRCDPISEHNRLYWYRQTLGQGPEFLTYFQNEAQLEKSRLLSDRFSAERPKGSFSTLEIQRTEQGDSAMYLCASSLAMGAYEQYFGPGTRLTVT.

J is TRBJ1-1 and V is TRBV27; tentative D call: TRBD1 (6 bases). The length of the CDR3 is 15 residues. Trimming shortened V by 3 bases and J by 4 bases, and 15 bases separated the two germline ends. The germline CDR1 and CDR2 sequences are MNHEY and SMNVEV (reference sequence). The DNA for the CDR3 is TGTGCCAGCAGTTTCCACGGGGACAACCCCACTGAAGCTTTCTTT. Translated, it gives CASSFHGDNPTEAFF.

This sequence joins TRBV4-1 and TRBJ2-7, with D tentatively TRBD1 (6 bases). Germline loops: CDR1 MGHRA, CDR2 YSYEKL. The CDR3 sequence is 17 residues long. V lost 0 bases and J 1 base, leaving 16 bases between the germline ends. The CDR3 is CASSQEPRTAQSYEQYF. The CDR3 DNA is TGCGCCAGCAGCCAAGAACCTAGGACAGCCCAGTCCTACGAGCAGTACTTC.

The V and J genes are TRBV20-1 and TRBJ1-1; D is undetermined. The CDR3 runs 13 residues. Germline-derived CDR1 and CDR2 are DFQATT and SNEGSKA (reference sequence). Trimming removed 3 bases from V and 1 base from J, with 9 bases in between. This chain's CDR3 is CSASTGANTEAFF. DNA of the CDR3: TGCAGTGCTAGTACGGGAGCGAACACTGAAGCTTTCTTT.

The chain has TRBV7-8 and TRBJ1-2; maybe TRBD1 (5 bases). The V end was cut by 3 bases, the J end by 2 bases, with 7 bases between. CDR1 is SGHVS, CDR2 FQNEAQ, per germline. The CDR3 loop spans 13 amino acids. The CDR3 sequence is CASSFGGNYGYTF. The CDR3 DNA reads TGTGCCAGCAGCTTTGGGGGGAACTATGGCTACACCTTC.

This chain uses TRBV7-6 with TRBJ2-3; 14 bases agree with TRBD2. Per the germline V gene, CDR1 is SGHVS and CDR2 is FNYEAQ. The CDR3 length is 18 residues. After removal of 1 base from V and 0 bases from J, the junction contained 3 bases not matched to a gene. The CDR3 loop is CASSLGTSGGLSTDTQYF. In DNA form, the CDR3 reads TGTGCCAGCAGCTTAGGGACTAGCGGGGGGCTTAGCACAGATACGCAGTATTTT.

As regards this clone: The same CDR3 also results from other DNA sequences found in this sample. The CDR3 DNA is TGCGCCAGCAGCTTGGGACAGGGGCAAGGCACCATATATTTT. Amino acid sequence: CASSLGQGQGTIYF. The J gene is TRBJ1-3, the V gene TRBV5-1, with 8 positions matching TRBD1. The trim removed 0 bases at V and 9 bases at J, leaving 5 bases unmatched. Germline V gives CDR1 SGHRS, CDR2 YFSETQ. This CDR3 contains 14 residues.

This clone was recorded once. As DNA, the CDR3 is TGTGCCAGCAGTTCATCCGGGGGGGAGCAGTTCTTC. Translating it yields CASSSSGGEQFF. V is TRBV12-3 or TRBV12-4 and J is TRBJ2-1; 7 bases are a match to TRBD2. The CDR3 contains 12 residues. Germline trimming cut 4 bases from V and 10 bases from J; bases unmatched to any gene: 4.

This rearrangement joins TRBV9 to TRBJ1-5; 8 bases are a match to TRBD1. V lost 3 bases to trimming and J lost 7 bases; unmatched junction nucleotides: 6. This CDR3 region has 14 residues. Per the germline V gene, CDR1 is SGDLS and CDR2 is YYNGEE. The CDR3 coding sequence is TGTGCCAGCAGCGCCACAGGGGGTGACCAGCCCCAGCATTTT. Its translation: CASSATGGDQPQHF. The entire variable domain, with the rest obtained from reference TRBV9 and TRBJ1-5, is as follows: DSGVTQTPKHLITATGQRVTLRCSPRSGDLSVYWYQQSLDQGLQFLIQYYNGEERAKGNILERFSAQQFPDLHSELNLSSLELGDSALYFCASSATGGDQPQHFGDGTRLSIL.

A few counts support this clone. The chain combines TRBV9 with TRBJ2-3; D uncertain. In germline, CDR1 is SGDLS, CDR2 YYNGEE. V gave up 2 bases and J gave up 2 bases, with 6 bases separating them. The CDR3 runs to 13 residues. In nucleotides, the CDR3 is TGTGCCAGCAGCGTCTCTGACACAGATACGCAGTATTTT. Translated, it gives CASSVSDTDTQYF.

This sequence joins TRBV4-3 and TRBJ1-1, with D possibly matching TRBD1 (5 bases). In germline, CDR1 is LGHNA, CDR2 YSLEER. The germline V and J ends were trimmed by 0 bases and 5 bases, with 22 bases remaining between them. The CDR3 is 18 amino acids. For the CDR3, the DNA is TGCGCCAGCAGCCAAGAAGGTTTGAGCTTCGGGGAGGGGACTGAAGCTTTCTTT. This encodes CASSQEGLSFGEGTEAFF.

The DNA of the CDR3 is TGTGCCAGCAGTGACTCGGAAGCAGATACGCAGTATTTT. This gives the protein CASSDSEADTQYF. V usage is TRBV6-4 and J usage is TRBJ2-3; D is ambiguous. Germline values: CDR1 MRHNA, CDR2 SNTAGT. The V gene lost 0 bases and the J gene lost 4 bases, with 5 bases spanning the gap. The length of the CDR3 is 13 residues.

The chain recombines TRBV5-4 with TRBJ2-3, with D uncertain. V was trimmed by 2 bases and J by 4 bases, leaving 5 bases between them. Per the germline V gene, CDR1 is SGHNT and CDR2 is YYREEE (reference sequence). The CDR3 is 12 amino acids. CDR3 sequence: CASSLIADTQYF. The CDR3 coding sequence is TGTGCCAGCAGCTTAATAGCAGATACGCAGTATTTT.

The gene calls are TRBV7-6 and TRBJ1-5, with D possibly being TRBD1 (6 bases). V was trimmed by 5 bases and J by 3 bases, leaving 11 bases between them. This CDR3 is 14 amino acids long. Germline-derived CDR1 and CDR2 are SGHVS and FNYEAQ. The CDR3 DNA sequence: TGTGCCAGCAGCCCGACAGGCTACAATCAGCCCCAGCATTTT. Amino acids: CASSPTGYNQPQHF.

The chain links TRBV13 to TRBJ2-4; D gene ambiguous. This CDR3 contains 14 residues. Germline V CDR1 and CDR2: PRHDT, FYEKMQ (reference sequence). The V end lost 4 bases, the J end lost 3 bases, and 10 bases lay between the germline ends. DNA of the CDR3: TGTGCCAGCAGCTCCCGGCGGTACAAAAACATTCAGTACTTC. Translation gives CASSSRRYKNIQYF.